The next 8 T cell receptor beta chains were all read from a single sample in a study of regulatory T cells in long-lasting Graves disease. Library construction for TCR beta used iRepertoire HTBI primers and Arm-PCR of CDR3 regions. TCRdb reprocessed the multiplex PCR reads with MiXCR, giving one entry per CDR3 protein. This sample yields hundreds of thousands of distinct CDR3 sequences, of which roughly 15% are seen a single time; approximately 18% belongs to the top ten. Time point indicated: newly diagnosed GD, antithyroid drugs for less than 3 months. Following extraction of RNA from PBMCs, that RNA was used to make the TCR library. These sequences were also reported in another study, on T cells in Graves' hyperthyroidism and ophthalmopathy.

Sequencing was performed on peripheral blood mononuclear cells (PBMCs), taken at new diagnosis, from a patient treated with antithyroid drugs. The receptors derive from a woman aged 25 to 39 with Graves disease.

This chain uses TRBV2 with TRBJ1-2, with 8 positions matching TRBD1. The CDR3 length is 16 residues. Germline trimming cut 4 bases from V and 5 bases from J; bases unmatched to any gene: 12. Germline CDR1 SNHLY, CDR2 FYNNEI. CDR3 amino acids: CASSGQGNRAPYGYTF. The CDR3 nucleotides read TGTGCCAGCAGTGGACAGGGGAATCGGGCCCCTTATGGCTACACCTTC.

Many counts were recorded for this clonotype. V is TRBV12-3 or TRBV12-4 and J is TRBJ2-7; tentative D call: TRBD2 (6 bases). V was shortened by 4 bases and J by 3 bases, with 13 bases between the two germline ends. CDR3 length: 14 residues. The chain's CDR3 is CASSSRTGVYEQYF. The CDR3 DNA is TGTGCCAGCAGTTCCCGGACGGGGGTCTACGAGCAGTACTTC.

This clonotype appeared a few times. This chain uses TRBV10-1 with TRBJ2-3, with D perhaps TRBD2 (6 bases). The germline gives CDR1 WNHNN, CDR2 SYGVQD (reference sequence). The CDR3 has 15 residues. Trimming removed 2 bases at V and 1 base at J, with 10 bases between. DNA of the CDR3: TGCGCCAGCAGTGAGAGTTGGGGGGGCACAGATACGCAGTATTTT. Translated, it gives CASSESWGGTDTQYF.

The chain combines TRBV10-2 with TRBJ2-5; the match to TRBD2 covers 16 bases. The end of the DNA aligns better with TRBJ2-1, so the J call may be wrong. Germline V gene sequence: CDR1 WSHSY, CDR2 SAAADI. There are 15 residues in the CDR3. CDR3 protein: CASRGTSGRAGEQFF. The CDR3, as DNA: TGCGCCAGCAGAGGGACTAGCGGGAGGGCCGGGGAGCAGTTCTTC.

The rearrangement joins TRBV29-1 to TRBJ2-5; D tentatively fits TRBD1 or TRBD2 (5 bases each). Germline CDR1 reads SQVTM; CDR2 reads ANQGSEA. Trimming left V 4 bases short and J 6 bases short, with 18 bases between. The CDR3 has 14 residues. The CDR3 nucleotides read TGCAGCGTTGGAAGGTCTGGGGACGGGAAGACCCAGTACTTC. Protein product: CSVGRSGDGKTQYF.

This clonotype has a count of ten or more. CDR3 amino acids: CSADGARMNTEAFF. The CDR3 nucleotides are TGCAGTGCCGATGGGGCCCGGATGAACACTGAAGCTTTCTTT. V gene TRBV20-1 combines with J gene TRBJ1-1, with D perhaps matching TRBD1 (5 bases). The CDR3 runs to 14 residues. V lost 6 bases, J lost 0 bases, and 14 bases lay in between. Germline CDR1 reads DFQATT; CDR2 reads SNEGSKA (reference sequence).

This clonotype was observed at least ten times. The chain has TRBV11-2 and TRBJ2-1; TRBD2 matches at 11 bases. Germline assignment: CDR1 SGHAT and CDR2 FQNNGV. With V trimmed by 4 bases and J by 4 bases, 3 bases remained unmatched. The CDR3 length is 15 residues. CDR3 region: CASSSGLAVYNEQFF. The CDR3 DNA is TGTGCCAGCAGCTCGGGACTAGCGGTATACAATGAGCAGTTCTTC.

This clonotype was counted between two and nine times. V is TRBV28 and J is TRBJ1-2; TRBD1 aligns across 10 bases. After removal of 6 bases from V and 7 bases from J, the junction contained 5 bases not matched to a gene. Germline loops: CDR1 MDHEN, CDR2 SYDVKM. This CDR3 region has 13 residues. The CDR3 region has the DNA TGTGCCAGCAGGCTCGGACAGGGGGGTGGCTACACCTTC. Translating gives CASRLGQGGGYTF.